A selection of T cell receptor beta chains follows, all from one sample in a study of cytomegalovirus exposure and HLA in healthy donors. Profiled with immunoSEQ multiplex PCR; TCRdb holds only in-frame clones, not every one. The sample shows 120,000 or so clones, 81% of them seen only once. Sequenced sample: PBMCs. The receptors stem from a man aged 40-49 years in good health and CMV-seronegative. Each CDR3 is given without its conserved first and last residue.

v_call	cdr3_aa
TRBV5-6	ASSAIPSTDTQY
TRBV18	ASSPPRGGGQPQH
TRBV11-2	ASSLGGGSNEQF
TRBV28	ASRRPGQSRTGANVLT
TRBV10-3	AISEAYRRQGGDEQF
TRBV19	ASSQGQGGGYT
TRBV5-1	ASSSGQGYTEAF
TRBV28	ASSLDRASGNTIY
TRBV6-5	ASSYGRVGEKLF
TRBV5-6	ASRLRTSGGSGSSQY
TRBV6-6	ASSGGGAELF
TRBV7-2	ASSLGQGVSYEQY
TRBV27	ASSLRGEGGYT
TRBV11-2	ASSSTGLNSYEQY
TRBV28	ASSFSQGTHYGYT
TRBV4-3	ASSQVGQIYT
TRBV27	ASSFDPTRLAGVSDTQY
TRBV11-2	ASSLGDRGNQPQH
TRBV5-4	ASSLEAGVQETQY